A single sample is the source of the 3 T cell receptor beta chains below, sequenced in a study of identical twins. MiXCR, applied by TCRdb to the 5' RACE reads, yields one record per CDR3 protein. The data hold some 500,000 distinct CDR3 sequences, with approximately 15% observed a single time. These same records also appear under a second study, on yellow fever vaccine responses in identical twins.

The specimen was CD4+ T cells sorted from blood. The source is a woman between 18 and 29 years old in good health.

CDR3 sequence: CASSYLTGNYEQYF. For the CDR3, the DNA is TGTGCCAGCAGTTATTTAACGGGCAACTACGAGCAGTACTTC. V and J are TRBV6-5 and TRBJ2-7, with D uncertain. From germline, CDR1 is MNHEY and CDR2 SVGAGI. V lost 3 bases and J 3 bases, leaving 12 bases between the germline ends. CDR3 length equals 14 residues.

This clonotype was observed a handful of times. V is TRBV5-1 and J is TRBJ2-7; TRBD2 matches 9 bases. The CDR3 contains 16 residues. Germline V lookup: CDR1 SGHRS, CDR2 YFSETQ. Trimming took 0 bases from V and 5 from J; bases not matched to a gene: 9. The CDR3 region has the DNA TGCGCCAGCAGCTTGGAAGGTAGCGGGAGATCTCACGAGCAGTACTTC. It yields the protein CASSLEGSGRSHEQYF.

This clonotype was counted a few times. The chain has TRBV7-2 and TRBJ1-1, with TRBD1 matching 11 bases. CDR1 and CDR2 from the germline V gene are SGHTA and FQGNSA. V dropped 5 bases and J dropped 6; count of bases not matched to a gene: 8. This CDR3 contains 15 residues. DNA for the CDR3: TGTGCCAGCAGCCTAAGGGGACAGGGGGGTTCTGAAGCTTTCTTT. It translates to CASSLRGQGGSEAFF.